These 9 T cell receptor beta chains share one sample of origin, sequenced in a study of human T cells and chemical hapten exposure. Time point denoted: patch test 1, 2 weeks after DPC sensitization. Treatment here: therapeutic diphenylcyclopropenone sensitization with weekly scalp DPC. TCRdb recomputed calls from the RACE reads with MiXCR, one row per CDR3 protein. The sample consists of roughly 100,000 distinct CDR3 sequences, 9.5% to 12% of them appearing once. Specimen: whole blood, collected in connection with sensitization to the hapten diphenylcyclopropenone (DPC). The source of these receptors is a woman aged 40 to 50 with alopecia areata. Some clones in this sample may be carry-over from other donors' samples.

This clonotype has ten or more counts. This chain links TRBV7-8 with TRBJ1-1; 7 bases match TRBD1. Germline V gives CDR1 SGHVS, CDR2 FQNEAQ. V was clipped by 4 bases and J by 1 base; unmatched bases: 9. The CDR3 extends over 16 amino acids. CDR3 protein: CASSSPTGEWNTEAFF. The CDR3 nucleotides read TGTGCCAGCAGCTCCCCCACAGGGGAATGGAACACTGAAGCTTTCTTT.

This clonotype occurred many times. The chain couples TRBV9 to TRBJ2-3, with TRBD2 as a possible D gene (6 bases). The V end was cut by 7 bases, the J end by 4 bases, with 19 bases between. Germline CDR1 SGDLS, CDR2 YYNGEE. The CDR3 contains 15 residues. The CDR3 DNA reads TGTGCCAGCGCCTGGAGGGGAGCAAGGGCAGATACGCAGTATTTT. Its protein is CASAWRGARADTQYF. The entire variable domain, with the rest obtained from reference TRBV9 and TRBJ2-3, is as follows: DSGVTQTPKHLITATGQRVTLRCSPRSGDLSVYWYQQSLDQGLQFLIQYYNGEERAKGNILERFSAQQFPDLHSELNLSSLELGDSALYFCASAWRGARADTQYFGPGTRLTVL.

The rearrangement links TRBV7-2 to TRBJ1-6, with D perhaps TRBD1 (5 bases). The CDR3 has 18 residues. Trimming cost V 4 bases and J 4 bases, with 20 bases left between them. In germline, CDR1 is SGHTA, CDR2 FQGNSA. The chain's CDR3 is CASSSRTTGGVYNSPLHF. CDR3 coding DNA: TGTGCCAGCAGCTCACGGACAACCGGAGGGGTATATAATTCACCCCTCCACTTT.

For this clonotype: This may be a read error, as it is one base from a much larger clone. The genes are TRBV6-5 and TRBJ1-1, with a tentative D call TRBD1 (6 bases). V lost 5 bases and J 7 bases, leaving 20 bases between the germline ends. Germline V gene lookup returns CDR1 MNHEY and CDR2 SVGAGI. The CDR3 covers 15 residues. The CDR3 sequence: CASSPNHDRFYEAFF. In nucleotides, the CDR3 is TGTGCCAGCAGTCCAAATCATGACAGGTTCTATGAAGCTTTCTTT.

This chain uses TRBV27 with TRBJ2-7; 9 bases line up with TRBD1. Germline V gene lookup returns CDR1 MNHEY and CDR2 SMNVEV (reference sequence). Losses at the gene ends were 3 bases for V and 6 bases for J; bases not matched to a gene: 6. This CDR3 region has 14 residues. The CDR3, as DNA: TGTGCCAGCAGTTTGGGGACAGGGATTGGCGAGCAGTACTTC. Translation: CASSLGTGIGEQYF.

The rearrangement uses TRBV28 and TRBJ1-2, with D perhaps matching TRBD1 (6 bases). V was pared by 7 bases and J by 8 bases, with 20 bases between. The V gene's germline CDR1 is MDHEN and CDR2 SYDVKM. The length of the CDR3 is 14 residues. CDR3 loop: CASTKTDRLRGYTF. CDR3 DNA: TGTGCCAGCACCAAGACGGACAGACTACGAGGCTACACCTTC.

At least ten counts were recorded for this clonotype. This rearrangement joins TRBV12-3 or TRBV12-4 to TRBJ1-4; possibly TRBD1 for D (5 bases). The V gene lost 5 bases and the J gene lost 8 bases, with 9 bases spanning the gap. This CDR3 is 12 amino acids long. For the CDR3, the DNA is TGTGCCAGCAGTCTACGGGGCGAAAAACTGTTTTTT. This encodes CASSLRGEKLFF.

This clonotype occurred many times. The chain recombines TRBV20-1 with TRBJ2-7; possibly TRBD1 or TRBD2 for D (5 bases each). The germline CDR1 and CDR2 sequences are DFQATT and SNEGSKA (reference sequence). The CDR3 is made up of 12 amino acids. V was clipped by 6 bases and J by 1 base, with 10 bases between them. The CDR3 DNA follows: TGCAGTGCAAAGGGACGATCCTACGAGCAGTACTTC. Residues: CSAKGRSYEQYF.

This clonotype was seen more than once but under ten times. V usage is TRBV28 and J usage is TRBJ1-2; maybe TRBD1 (6 bases). Germline assignment: CDR1 MDHEN and CDR2 SYDVKM. V lost 4 bases and J 5 bases, leaving 11 bases between the germline ends. The CDR3 sequence is 13 residues long. The CDR3 region is CASSSGGGYGYTF. CDR3 nucleotides: TGTGCCAGCAGTTCGGGAGGGGGATATGGCTACACCTTC.